One sample yielded the 9 T cell receptor beta chains listed below, sequenced in a study of shared clonotypes between healthy human individuals. TCRdb's table, derived via immunoSEQ multiplex PCR, lists solely in-frame clones and lacks some. The table lists some 500,000 clones, 79% of them singletons. What was sequenced was PBMCs. These TCRs come from a woman aged 40 to 50 in good health. Some clones in this sample may be carry-over from other donors' samples.

V is TRBV6-6 and J is TRBJ2-2; unclear D gene. The germline gives CDR1 MNHNY, CDR2 SVGAGI (reference sequence). Trimming took 6 bases from V and 6 from J, leaving 14 bases between them. The CDR3 covers 14 residues. CDR3 DNA: TGTGCCAGCAGCCCCCCACTTGGTTCCGGGGAGCTGTTTTTT. Protein: CASSPPLGSGELFF.

The chain combines TRBV7-2 with TRBJ2-5; TRBD1 matches 10 bases. With V trimmed by 5 bases and J by 5 bases, 8 bases remained unmatched. The CDR3 totals 15 residues. Germline V lookup: CDR1 SGHTA, CDR2 FQGNSA. The CDR3 sequence: CASSADRGLWETQYF. For the CDR3, the DNA is TGTGCCAGCAGCGCCGACAGGGGGCTATGGGAGACCCAGTACTTC.

In its sample, this clone was seen a few times. J is TRBJ2-2 and V is TRBV5-1; no clear D gene. The germline CDR1 and CDR2 sequences are SGHRS and YFSETQ. CDR3 length: 15 amino acids. The germline V and J ends were trimmed by 0 bases and 3 bases, with 9 bases remaining between them. The CDR3 protein is CASSLVQTHTGELFF. The CDR3, as DNA: TGCGCCAGCAGCTTGGTTCAGACCCACACCGGGGAGCTGTTTTTT.

J is TRBJ2-7 and V is TRBV29-1; 8 nucleotides align to TRBD1. There are 14 residues in the CDR3. Germline CDR1 SQVTM, CDR2 ANQGSEA. V was pared by 1 base and J by 6 bases, with 8 bases of the junction left unmatched. This CDR3 reads CSVEADRGTFEQYF. The CDR3, as DNA: TGCAGCGTTGAAGCTGACAGGGGTACCTTCGAGCAGTACTTC.

V gene TRBV2 combines with J gene TRBJ2-7; D perhaps matches TRBD1 (5 bases). Trimming removed 8 bases from V and 2 bases from J, with 16 bases in between. This CDR3 comprises 14 residues. Germline CDR1 and CDR2: SNHLY and FYNNEI. This CDR3 is CASGARTSAYEQYF. For the CDR3, the DNA is TGTGCCAGCGGGGCTCGGACATCAGCCTACGAGCAGTACTTC.

The chain recombines TRBV9 with TRBJ1-1, with D unclear. The V end lost 5 bases, the J end lost 3 bases, and 11 bases lay between the germline ends. This CDR3 region has 13 residues. Germline CDR1 SGDLS, CDR2 YYNGEE. The CDR3 reads CASSQTPDTEAFF. The DNA for the CDR3 is TGTGCCAGCAGTCAAACTCCGGACACTGAAGCTTTCTTT.

The V call is TRBV27, the J call TRBJ2-2; no definite D call. CDR3 length: 17 residues. V was pared by 8 bases and J by 1 base, with 20 bases between. CDR1 and CDR2 from the germline V gene are MNHEY and SMNVEV (reference sequence). The CDR3 loop is CASSQGGHKMNTGELFF. CDR3 DNA sequence: TGTGCCAGCTCCCAAGGTGGGCACAAGATGAACACCGGGGAGCTGTTTTTT.

The J gene is TRBJ1-2, the V gene TRBV5-4; 8 positions match TRBD1. With 4 bases clipped from V and 0 bases from J, the junction kept 8 bases outside the gene matches. This CDR3 region has 16 residues. The germline CDR1 and CDR2 sequences are SGHNT and YYREEE (reference sequence). This CDR3 reads CASSPTGQGANYGYTF. The CDR3 nucleotides read TGTGCCAGCAGCCCGACTGGACAGGGAGCTAACTATGGCTACACCTTC.

J is TRBJ1-2 and V is TRBV14, with 10 bases matching TRBD1. The length of the CDR3 is 15 residues. Germline lookup yields CDR1 SGHDN and CDR2 FVKESK. With 3 bases clipped from V and 7 bases from J, the junction kept 8 bases outside the gene matches. CDR3 DNA: TGTGCCAGCAGCCAGGCCGGGACAGGGGTCGGTGGCTACACCTTC. Translating it yields CASSQAGTGVGGYTF.